Described below is a single T cell receptor (beta chain) sequence and its context. Per the germline V gene, CDR1 is SGHNT and CDR2 is YENEEA. The CDR3 sequence is 15 residues long. V shed 5 bases, J shed 1 base, and the junction held 8 bases outside the gene matches. Autoimmune disease history or systemic immunosuppression excluded patients. Profiled with immunoSEQ multiplex PCR; TCRdb holds only in-frame clones, not every one. The table records roughly 110,000 clones, around 93% of them present only once. The data were obtained in a study of OX40 agonist ivuxolimab in advanced cancers. The chain carries TRBV11-3 and TRBJ2-7; TRBD1 matches 7 bases. The sample was CD4+ or CD8+ T cells sorted from blood, taken in a trial of the OX40 agonist ivuxolimab. The receptor was derived from an adult with an advanced solid tumor such as melanoma, head and neck, liver or kidney cancer. The CDR3 region is CASSRWAGGSYEQYF. The CDR3 DNA reads as TGTGCCAGCAGCCGATGGGCAGGGGGATCCTACGAGCAGTACTTC.